This T cell receptor (beta chain) is from a study of blood T cell repertoires in COVID-19. Data came from immunoSEQ multiplex PCR; TCRdb stores just in-frame clones and leaves some out. The data contain some 220,000 clones, roughly 84% of them singletons. This CDR3 comprises 19 residues. CDR1 MNHEY and CDR2 SVGEGT come from the germline V gene. The junction had 14 bases not matched to a gene; V was cut back by 5 bases and J by 0 bases. The clonotype originates from a middle-aged man with active or convalescent COVID-19. This sequence joins TRBV6-2 or TRBV6-3 and TRBJ2-1; TRBD1 matches 9 bases. Sequencing was performed on peripheral blood. This CDR3 is CASSTPTGGASSSYNEQFF. For the CDR3, the DNA is TGTGCCAGCAGTACCCCGACAGGGGGAGCAAGCAGCTCCTACAATGAGCAGTTCTTC.